This TCR beta chain derives from a study of blood T cell repertoires in COVID-19. Study-level information: PBMCs, B-cell-depleted T cells, or T cells provided the cDNA or gDNA that made up the material.

V was shortened by 1 base and J by 7 bases, with 7 bases between the two germline ends. The length of the CDR3 is 12 residues. Germline V CDR1 and CDR2: SGHAT, FQNNGV. Authors' processing steps: Cell counts per sample came from amplifying reference gene primers. Data came from immunoSEQ multiplex PCR; TCRdb stores just in-frame clones and leaves some out. That table supplies the V and J calls and clone size; D and trimming were determined from the DNA. The sample holds about 210,000 clones, 88% seen once. The sample was peripheral blood. The receptor was derived from a man aged 18 to 29 with active or convalescent COVID-19. The V and J genes are TRBV11-2 and TRBJ1-2; the D gene is possibly TRBD1 (6 bases). The CDR3 loop is CASSLGRGGYTF. The CDR3 nucleotides read TGTGCCAGCAGCTTAGGCAGGGGTGGCTACACCTTC. The variable domain in full, completed from reference TRBV11-2 and TRBJ1-2, reads EAGVAQSPRYKIIEKRQSVAFWCNPISGHATLYWYQQILGQGPKLLIQFQNNGVVDDSQLPKDRFSAERLKGVDSTLKIQPAKLEDSAVYLCASSLGRGGYTFGSGTRLTVV.